This TCR beta chain was recovered during a study of blood T cell repertoires in COVID-19. At the level of the study: Samples representing acute and convalescent COVID-19 were sourced from the United States, Italy and Spain. PBMCs, B-cell-depleted T cells, or T cells were the source of the cDNA or gDNA that made up the material.

Per the authors' pipeline: Amplification with reference gene primers provided the estimates of nucleated cell counts. Profiled with immunoSEQ multiplex PCR; TCRdb holds only in-frame clones, not every one. V and J calls and clone size are those listed in that table; D and trimming were worked out from the DNA. The repertoire consists of around 300,000 clones, with about 85% occurring once and the leading ten covering 13%. This CDR3 contains 13 residues. The germline V gene encodes CDR1 KGHDR and CDR2 SFDVKD. V trimming: 8 bases; J trimming: 4 bases; junction bases outside the gene matches: 2. Sequencing was performed on peripheral blood. The sequence was collected from a human donor in a cohort sampled during active COVID-19. The rearrangement joins TRBV24-1 to TRBJ1-1; 11 bases are shared with TRBD1. The CDR3 DNA reads TGTGCCACCAAAGGGACAGGGGGCACTGAAGCTTTCTTT. Translating it yields CATKGTGGTEAFF.